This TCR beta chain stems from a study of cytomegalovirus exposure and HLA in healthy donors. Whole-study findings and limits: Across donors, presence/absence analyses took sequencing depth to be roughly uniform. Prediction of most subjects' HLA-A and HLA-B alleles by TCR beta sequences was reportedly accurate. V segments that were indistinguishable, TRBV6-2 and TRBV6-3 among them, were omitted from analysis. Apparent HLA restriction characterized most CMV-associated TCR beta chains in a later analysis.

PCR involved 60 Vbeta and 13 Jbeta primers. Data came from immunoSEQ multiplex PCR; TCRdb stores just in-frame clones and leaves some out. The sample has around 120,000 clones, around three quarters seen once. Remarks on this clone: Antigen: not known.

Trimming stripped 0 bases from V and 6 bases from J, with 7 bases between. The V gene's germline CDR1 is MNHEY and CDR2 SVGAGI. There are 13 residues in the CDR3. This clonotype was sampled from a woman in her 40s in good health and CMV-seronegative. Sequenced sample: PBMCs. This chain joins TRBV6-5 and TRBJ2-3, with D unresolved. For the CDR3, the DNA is TGTGCCAGCAGTTACTCGATGCGGGATACGCAGTATTTT. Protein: CASSYSMRDTQYF.